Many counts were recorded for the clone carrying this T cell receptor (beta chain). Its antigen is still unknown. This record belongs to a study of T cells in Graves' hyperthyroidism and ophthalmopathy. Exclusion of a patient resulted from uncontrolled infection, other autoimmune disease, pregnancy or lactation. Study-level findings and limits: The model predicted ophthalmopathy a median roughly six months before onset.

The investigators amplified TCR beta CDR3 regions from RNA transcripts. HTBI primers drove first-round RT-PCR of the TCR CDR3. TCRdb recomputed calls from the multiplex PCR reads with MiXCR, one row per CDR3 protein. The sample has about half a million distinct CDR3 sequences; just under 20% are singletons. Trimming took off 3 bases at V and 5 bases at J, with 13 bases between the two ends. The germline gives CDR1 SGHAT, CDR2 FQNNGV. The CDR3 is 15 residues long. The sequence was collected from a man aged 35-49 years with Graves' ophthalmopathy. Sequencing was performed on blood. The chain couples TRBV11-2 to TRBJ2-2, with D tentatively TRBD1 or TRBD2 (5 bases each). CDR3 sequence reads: CASSFTGRGTGELFF. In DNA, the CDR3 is TGTGCCAGCAGCTTTACGGGAAGGGGTACCGGGGAGCTGTTTTTT. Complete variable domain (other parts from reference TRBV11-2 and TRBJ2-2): EAGVAQSPRYKIIEKRQSVAFWCNPISGHATLYWYQQILGQGPKLLIQFQNNGVVDDSQLPKDRFSAERLKGVDSTLKIQPAKLEDSAVYLCASSFTGRGTGELFFGEGSRLTVL.